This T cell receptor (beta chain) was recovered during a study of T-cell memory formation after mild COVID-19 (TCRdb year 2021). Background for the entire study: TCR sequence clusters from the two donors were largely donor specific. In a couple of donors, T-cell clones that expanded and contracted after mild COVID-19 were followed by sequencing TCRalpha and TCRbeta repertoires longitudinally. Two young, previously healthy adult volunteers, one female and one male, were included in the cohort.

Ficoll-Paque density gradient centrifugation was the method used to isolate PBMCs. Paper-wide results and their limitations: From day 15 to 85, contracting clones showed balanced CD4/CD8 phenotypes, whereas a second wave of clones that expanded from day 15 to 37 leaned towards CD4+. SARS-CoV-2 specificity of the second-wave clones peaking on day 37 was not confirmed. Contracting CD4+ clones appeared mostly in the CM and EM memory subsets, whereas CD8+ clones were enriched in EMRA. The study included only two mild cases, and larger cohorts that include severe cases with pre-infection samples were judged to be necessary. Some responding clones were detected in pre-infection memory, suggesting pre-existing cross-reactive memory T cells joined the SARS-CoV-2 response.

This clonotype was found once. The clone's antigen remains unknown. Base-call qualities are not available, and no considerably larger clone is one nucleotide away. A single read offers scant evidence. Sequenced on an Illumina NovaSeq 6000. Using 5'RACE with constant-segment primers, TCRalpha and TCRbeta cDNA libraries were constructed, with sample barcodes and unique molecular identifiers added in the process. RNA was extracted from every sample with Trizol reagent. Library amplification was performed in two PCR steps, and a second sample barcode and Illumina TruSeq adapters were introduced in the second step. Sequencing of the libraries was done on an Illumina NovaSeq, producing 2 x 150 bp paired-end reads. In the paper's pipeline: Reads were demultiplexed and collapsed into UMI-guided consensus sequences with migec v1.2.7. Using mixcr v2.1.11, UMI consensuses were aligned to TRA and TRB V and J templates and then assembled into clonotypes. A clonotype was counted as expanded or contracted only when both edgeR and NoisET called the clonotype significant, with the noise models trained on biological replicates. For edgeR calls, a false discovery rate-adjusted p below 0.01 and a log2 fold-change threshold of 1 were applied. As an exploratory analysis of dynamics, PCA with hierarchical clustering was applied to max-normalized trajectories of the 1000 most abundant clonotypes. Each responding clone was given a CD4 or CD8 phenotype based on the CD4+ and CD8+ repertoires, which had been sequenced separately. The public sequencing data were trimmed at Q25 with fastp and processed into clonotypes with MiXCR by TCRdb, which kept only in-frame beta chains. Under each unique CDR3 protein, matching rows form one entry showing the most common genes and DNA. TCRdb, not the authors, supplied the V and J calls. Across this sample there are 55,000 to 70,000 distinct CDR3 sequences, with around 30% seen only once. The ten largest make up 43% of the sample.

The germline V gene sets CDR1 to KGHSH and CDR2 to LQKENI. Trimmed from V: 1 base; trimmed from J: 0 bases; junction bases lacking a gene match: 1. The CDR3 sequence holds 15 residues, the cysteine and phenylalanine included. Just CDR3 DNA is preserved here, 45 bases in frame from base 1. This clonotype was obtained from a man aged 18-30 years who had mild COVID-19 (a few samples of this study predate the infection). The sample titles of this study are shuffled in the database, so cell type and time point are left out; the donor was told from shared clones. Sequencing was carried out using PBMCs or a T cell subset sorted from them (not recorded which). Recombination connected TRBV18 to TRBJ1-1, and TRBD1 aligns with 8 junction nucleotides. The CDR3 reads CASSPRTGMNTEAFF. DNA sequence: TGTGCCAGCTCACCACGGACAGGGATGAACACTGAAGCTTTCTTT.